A selection of T cell receptor beta chains follows, all from one sample in a study of blood T cell repertoires in COVID-19. The data were produced by immunoSEQ multiplex PCR, yet TCRdb's version contains in-frame clones alone and is incomplete. The data contain about 400,000 clones, 70% to 90% of them seen just once; the ten biggest clones take up approximately 2%. The specimen sequenced was PBMCs or T cells enriched from blood (not recorded which). These receptor sequences come from a woman in her thirties or forties with acute COVID-19. Each CDR3 is given with its conserved first and last residue. D genes are given only for firm matches. Rows may omit the clone size; those that give it use once, few, many or a size class.

cdr3_aa	cdr3_nt	d_call	clone_size	v_call	j_call
CATSDAGGYSNQPQHF	TGTGCCACCAGTGATGCAGGGGGTTATAGCAATCAGCCCCAGCATTTT	TRBD1	-	TRBV24-1	TRBJ1-5
CASSLRSYSNRDIHYEQYF	TGCGCCAGCAGCTTGCGCTCTTATTCAAACCGGGACATCCACTACGAGCAGTACTTC	-	many	TRBV5-1	TRBJ2-7
CASSLGDRRGANVLTF	TGTGCCAGCAGCTTGGGGGACAGGCGAGGGGCCAACGTCCTGACTTTC	TRBD1	-	TRBV5-4	TRBJ2-6
CASRPAGSPSETQYF	TGTGCCAGCAGGCCCGCCGGGAGCCCCTCGGAGACCCAGTACTTC	-	-	TRBV2	TRBJ2-5
CASSFQFSPLHF	TGTGCCAGCAGTTTTCAGTTTTCACCCCTCCACTTT	-	once	TRBV12-3/TRBV12-4	TRBJ1-6
CASSVTPTTSYEQYF	TGTGCCAGCAGCGTAACCCCGACAACCTCCTACGAGCAGTACTTC	-	-	TRBV9	TRBJ2-7
CASSVDTNQPQHF	TGTGCCAGCAGCGTAGACACAAATCAGCCCCAGCATTTT	-	-	TRBV9	TRBJ1-5
CASSLNRDRRTDGYTF	TGTGCCAGCAGCTTAAACCGGGACAGAAGGACTGATGGCTACACCTTC	TRBD1	-	TRBV7-2	TRBJ1-2
CASSPTQVGGTEAFF	TGTGCCAGCAGCCCTACCCAGGTAGGTGGCACTGAAGCTTTCTTT	-	once	TRBV5-5	TRBJ1-1
CASSQAAGGVGDYGYTF	TGCGCCAGCAGCCAGGCCGCGGGAGGGGTGGGCGACTATGGCTACACCTTC	-	-	TRBV4-1	TRBJ1-2
CASSRRQGARIQPQHF	TGTGCCAGCAGCCGTCGACAGGGGGCGCGGATTCAGCCCCAGCATTTT	TRBD1	-	TRBV14	TRBJ1-5
CASSPGANTEAFF	TGTGCCAGCTCACCGGGGGCGAACACTGAAGCTTTCTTT	-	-	TRBV18	TRBJ1-1
CASSEDRGFDTEAFF	TGTGCCAGCAGTGAAGACAGGGGGTTCGACACTGAAGCTTTCTTT	TRBD1	-	TRBV6-1	TRBJ1-1
CASSPIPGHWGVSDQPQHF	TGTGCCAGTAGTCCCATCCCGGGACATTGGGGTGTCAGTGATCAGCCCCAGCATTTT	-	-	TRBV19	TRBJ1-5
CASSQGFASQGEAFF	TGTGCCAGCAGCCAGGGGTTCGCTTCACAGGGTGAAGCTTTCTTT	-	-	TRBV7-9	TRBJ1-1
CASSHQRGRGYGYTF	TGCGCCAGCAGCCACCAAAGGGGGCGCGGCTATGGCTACACCTTC	TRBD1	-	TRBV4-1	TRBJ1-2
CAIRTGDSGNTIYF	TGTGCCATCAGGACGGGGGACTCTGGAAACACCATATATTTT	-	-	TRBV10-3	TRBJ1-3
CASSLARTDTQYF	TGTGCCAGCAGCCTTGCACGGACAGATACGCAGTATTTT	-	-	TRBV27	TRBJ2-3
CASSFGGDNQPQHF	TGTGCCAGCAGCTTTGGAGGGGACAATCAGCCCCAGCATTTT	-	-	TRBV27	TRBJ1-5
CALGLADFTDTQYF	TGTGCCTTGGGACTAGCGGATTTCACAGATACGCAGTATTTT	TRBD2	-	TRBV30	TRBJ2-3
CASSRTGGTEAFF	TGTGCCAGCAGTCGTACAGGGGGCACTGAAGCTTTCTTT	TRBD1	-	TRBV12-3/TRBV12-4	TRBJ1-1
CASSYLDREAEAFF	TGTGCCAGCAGTTACTTAGACAGGGAAGCTGAAGCTTTCTTT	TRBD1	-	TRBV6-5	TRBJ1-1
CASSPTTGGYEQYF	TGTGCCAGCAGCCCCACGACAGGGGGGTACGAGCAGTACTTC	TRBD1	-	TRBV3-1/TRBV3-2	TRBJ2-7
CASSLQGENSPLHF	TGTGCCAGTAGTCTACAGGGAGAGAATTCACCCCTCCACTTT	-	-	TRBV19	TRBJ1-6
CASSVGTANTEAFF	TGTGCCAGCAGCGTAGGAACAGCGAACACTGAAGCTTTCTTT	-	once	TRBV9	TRBJ1-1
CASRATGGDYGYTF	TGTGCCAGCAGAGCTACAGGGGGCGACTATGGCTACACCTTC	TRBD1	-	TRBV5-6	TRBJ1-2
CASSGDSGTGFQPQHF	TGTGCCAGCAGTGGTGACTCCGGGACAGGGTTTCAGCCCCAGCATTTT	TRBD1	few	TRBV6-1	TRBJ1-5
CASSPRTSGDNEQFF	TGTGCCAGCAGCCCTCGGACTAGCGGGGACAATGAGCAGTTCTTC	TRBD2	once	TRBV3-1/TRBV3-2	TRBJ2-1
CAWKRQGTVNQPQHF	TGTGCCTGGAAACGACAGGGAACTGTCAATCAGCCCCAGCATTTT	TRBD1	-	TRBV30	TRBJ1-5
CASSSGTAFLYEQYF	TGTGCCAGCAGTAGTGGGACAGCCTTTCTCTACGAGCAGTACTTC	TRBD1	-	TRBV28	TRBJ2-7
CASSFLAYEQYF	TGTGCCAGCAGCTTTTTAGCCTACGAGCAGTACTTC	-	-	TRBV7-9	TRBJ2-7
CASSPHWTGFYGYTF	TGTGCCAGCAGCCCCCACTGGACGGGATTCTATGGCTACACCTTC	-	once	TRBV13	TRBJ1-2
CASSATAGRTGELFF	TGTGCCAGCAGCGCCACGGCAGGGCGTACCGGGGAGCTGTTTTTT	-	-	TRBV5-8	TRBJ2-2
CASSFWQGIRYGYTF	TGCGCCAGCAGCTTTTGGCAGGGGATTAGGTATGGCTACACCTTC	-	-	TRBV5-1	TRBJ1-2
CASSLDSGQGLSYEQYF	TGTGCCAGCAGCTTAGATTCGGGACAGGGGTTATCCTACGAGCAGTACTTC	TRBD1	-	TRBV7-9	TRBJ2-7
CASSQLQGEKLFF	TGCGCCAGCAGCCAGCTACAGGGAGAAAAACTGTTTTTT	-	-	TRBV4-1	TRBJ1-4
CASSPRDRGTGELFF	TGTGCCAGCTCACCAAGGGACAGGGGCACCGGGGAGCTGTTTTTT	TRBD1	few	TRBV18	TRBJ2-2
CASSGDRGNTEAFF	TGTGCCAGCAGCGGGGACAGGGGAAACACTGAAGCTTTCTTT	TRBD1	-	TRBV2	TRBJ1-1
CASSLTGGLNEQFF	TGTGCCAGCAGCTTGACGGGGGGCCTCAATGAGCAGTTCTTC	-	-	TRBV5-4	TRBJ2-1
CASSLDRDSPLHF	TGTGCCAGCAGCTTGGACAGGGATTCACCCCTCCACTTT	-	-	TRBV5-8	TRBJ1-6
CASSLGLAVNEQYF	TGCGCCAGCAGCTTGGGGCTAGCCGTCAACGAGCAGTACTTC	-	-	TRBV5-1	TRBJ2-7
CASSQGTANTEAFF	TGTGCCAGCAGCCAGGGGACAGCGAACACTGAAGCTTTCTTT	TRBD1	-	TRBV3-1/TRBV3-2	TRBJ1-1
CASSLSPTRRTEAFF	TGTGCCAGCAGTTTAAGTCCAACGAGGCGCACTGAAGCTTTCTTT	-	-	TRBV28	TRBJ1-1
CASRAFGLAGGTDTQYF	TGCGCCAGCAGGGCTTTCGGACTAGCGGGGGGCACAGATACGCAGTATTTT	TRBD2	-	TRBV4-1	TRBJ2-3
CAWRRQGGSQPQHF	TGTGCCTGGAGAAGACAGGGCGGTAGCCAGCCCCAGCATTTT	TRBD1	few	TRBV30	TRBJ1-5
CASRPTGLGETQYF	TGTGCCAGCAGACCAACAGGGTTGGGGGAGACCCAGTACTTC	-	-	TRBV5-6	TRBJ2-5
CASDLGGRSYEQYF	TGTGCCAGCGACCTAGGAGGGCGTTCCTACGAGCAGTACTTC	-	-	TRBV28	TRBJ2-7
CASRYPTEETQYF	TGTGCCAGCAGATACCCGACAGAAGAGACCCAGTACTTC	-	-	TRBV12-3/TRBV12-4	TRBJ2-5
CSVRDRGLSSYNEQFF	TGCAGCGTTAGGGACAGGGGGCTTTCCTCCTACAATGAGCAGTTCTTC	TRBD1	-	TRBV29-1	TRBJ2-1